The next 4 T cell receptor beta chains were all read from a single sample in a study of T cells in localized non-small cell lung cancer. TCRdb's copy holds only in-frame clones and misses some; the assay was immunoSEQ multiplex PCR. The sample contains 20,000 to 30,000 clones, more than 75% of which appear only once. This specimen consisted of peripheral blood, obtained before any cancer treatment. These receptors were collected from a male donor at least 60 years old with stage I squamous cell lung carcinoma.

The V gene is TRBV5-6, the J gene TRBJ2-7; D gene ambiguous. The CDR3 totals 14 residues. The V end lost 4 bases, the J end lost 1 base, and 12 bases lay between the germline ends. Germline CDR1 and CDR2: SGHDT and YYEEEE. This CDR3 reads CASSRRPASYEQYF. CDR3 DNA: TGTGCCAGCAGCAGGAGACCGGCGTCCTACGAGCAGTACTTC.

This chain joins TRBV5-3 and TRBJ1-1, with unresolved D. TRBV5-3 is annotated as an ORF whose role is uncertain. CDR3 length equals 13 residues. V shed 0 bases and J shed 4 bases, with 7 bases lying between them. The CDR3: CARSLEVGTEAFF. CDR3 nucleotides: TGTGCCAGAAGCTTGGAGGTGGGCACTGAAGCTTTCTTT.

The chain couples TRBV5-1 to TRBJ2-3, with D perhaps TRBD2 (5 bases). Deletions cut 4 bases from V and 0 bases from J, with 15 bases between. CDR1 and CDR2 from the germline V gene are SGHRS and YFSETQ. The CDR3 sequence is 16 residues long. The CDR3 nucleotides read TGCGCCAGCAGCGCGAGGACTGGCTATAGCACAGATACGCAGTATTTT. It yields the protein CASSARTGYSTDTQYF.

In DNA, the CDR3 is TGTGCCAGCAGTGAATCCGTCCGGCCCCCTCATGGCTACACCTTC. It translates to CASSESVRPPHGYTF. This chain uses TRBV25-1 with TRBJ1-2; D call uncertain. The V gene lost 1 base and the J gene lost 6 bases, with 15 bases spanning the gap. This CDR3 has 15 amino acids. Per the germline V gene, CDR1 is MGHDK and CDR2 is SYGVNS.